The subject of this entry is one T cell receptor beta chain. No antigen is known for it. From the germline J gene comes the end of the CDR3, since the read stops 3 residues before it. The data are from a study of Tregs in tolerant kidney transplant recipients. Study results and limitations: The most relevant donor-specific Treg TCRbeta repertoire apparently came from expansion with activated donor B cells.

The CDR3 has 15 amino acids. Trimming pared 7 bases from V and 0 bases from J, leaving 13 bases between. Germline V CDR1 and CDR2: LNHDA, SQIVND (reference sequence). CFSE-labeled recipient PBMCs were cultured 5 to 7 days with irradiated graft donor PBMCs, then FACS-sorted. Profiled with immunoSEQ multiplex PCR; TCRdb holds only in-frame clones, not every one. The sample has around 2,000 clones; the top ten hold about 15%. The rearrangement uses TRBV19 and TRBJ1-3; no definite D call. The specimen comprised CD4+ T cells from blood cultured with allogeneic cells, sampled before the transplant. The clonotype originates from a human patient who received a combined kidney and bone marrow transplant. The CDR3 spells CASTPSPRSGNTIYF. Incomplete CDR3 DNA: TGTGCCAGTACCCCCTCCCCGCGCTCTGGAAACACC.